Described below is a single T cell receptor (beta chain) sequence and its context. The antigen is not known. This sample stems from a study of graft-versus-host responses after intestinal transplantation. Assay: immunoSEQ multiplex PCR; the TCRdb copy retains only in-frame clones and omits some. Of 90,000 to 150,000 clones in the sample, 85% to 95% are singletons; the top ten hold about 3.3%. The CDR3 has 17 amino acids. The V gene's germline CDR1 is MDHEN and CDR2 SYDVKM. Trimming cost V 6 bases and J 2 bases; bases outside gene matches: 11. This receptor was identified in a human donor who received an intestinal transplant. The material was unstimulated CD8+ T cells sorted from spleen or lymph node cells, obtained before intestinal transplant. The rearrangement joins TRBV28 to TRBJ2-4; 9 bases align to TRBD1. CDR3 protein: CASRKTGQGFTKNIQYF. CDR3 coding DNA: TGTGCCAGCAGGAAGACGGGACAGGGATTCACCAAAAACATTCAGTACTTC.